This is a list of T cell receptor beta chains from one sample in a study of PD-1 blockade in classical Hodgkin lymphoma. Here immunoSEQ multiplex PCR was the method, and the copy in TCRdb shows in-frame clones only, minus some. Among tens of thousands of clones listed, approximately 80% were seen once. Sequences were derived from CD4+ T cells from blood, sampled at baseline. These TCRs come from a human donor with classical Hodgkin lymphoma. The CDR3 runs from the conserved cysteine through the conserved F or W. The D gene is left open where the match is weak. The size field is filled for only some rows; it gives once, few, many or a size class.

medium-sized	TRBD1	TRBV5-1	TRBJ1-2	CASSSGGNSINYGYTF	TGCGCCAGCAGCTCAGGGGGCAACAGCATAAACTATGGCTACACCTTC
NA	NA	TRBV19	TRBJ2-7	CASSIEGLASYEQYF	TGTGCCAGTAGTATCGAGGGGCTAGCTTCCTACGAGCAGTACTTC
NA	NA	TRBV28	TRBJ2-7	CASSYEEPYEQYF	TGTGCCAGCAGTTATGAGGAACCCTACGAGCAGTACTTC
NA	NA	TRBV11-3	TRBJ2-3	CASSFVWGGADTQYF	TGTGCCAGCAGCTTCGTCTGGGGCGGGGCAGATACGCAGTATTTT
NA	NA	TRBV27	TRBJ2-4	CASSLGGSWGIQYF	TGTGCCAGCAGTTTAGGGGGTAGTTGGGGCATTCAGTACTTC
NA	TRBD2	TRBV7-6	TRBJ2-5	CASSLGYGTRYQETQYF	TGTGCCAGCAGCTTGGGTTATGGGACTAGATACCAAGAGACCCAGTACTTC
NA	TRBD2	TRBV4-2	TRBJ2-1	CASSQTSGGSSYNEQFF	TGTGCCAGCAGCCAGACTAGCGGGGGGAGCTCCTACAATGAGCAGTTCTTC
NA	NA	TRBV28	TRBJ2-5	CASSSFQQGPLKTQYF	TGTGCCAGCAGTTCATTTCAACAGGGCCCGTTGAAGACCCAGTACTTC
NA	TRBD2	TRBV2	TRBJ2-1	CASSELGGQLSEQFF	TGTGCCAGCAGTGAATTGGGAGGGCAGTTGAGTGAGCAGTTCTTC
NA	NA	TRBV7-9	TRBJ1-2	CASSPGQTNYGYTF	TGTGCCAGCAGCCCGGGGCAGACCAACTATGGCTACACCTTC
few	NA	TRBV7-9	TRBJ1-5	CASSSGQAGDQPQHF	TGTGCCAGCAGCTCGGGGCAGGCGGGAGATCAGCCCCAGCATTTT
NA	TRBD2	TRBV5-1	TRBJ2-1	CASSPAGGSYNEQFF	TGCGCCAGCAGCCCAGCGGGGGGCTCCTACAATGAGCAGTTCTTC
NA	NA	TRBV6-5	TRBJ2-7	CASSYSTARSYEQYF	TGTGCCAGCAGTTACTCCACGGCCCGCTCCTACGAGCAGTACTTC
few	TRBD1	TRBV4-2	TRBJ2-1	CASSQGGRGQGDEQFF	TGTGCCAGCAGCCAAGGGGGAAGGGGACAGGGAGATGAGCAGTTCTTC
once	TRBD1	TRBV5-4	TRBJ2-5	CASRGTANHQETQYF	TGTGCCAGCAGGGGGACAGCTAACCACCAAGAGACCCAGTACTTC
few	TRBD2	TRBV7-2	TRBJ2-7	CASSITGTSGEQYF	TGTGCCAGCAGCATCACCGGGACTAGTGGCGAGCAGTACTTC
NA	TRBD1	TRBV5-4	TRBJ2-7	CASSWDRTYEQYF	TGTGCCAGCAGTTGGGACAGGACCTACGAGCAGTACTTC
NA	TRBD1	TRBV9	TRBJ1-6	CASSPPQGASSPLHF	TGTGCCAGCAGCCCCCCTCAGGGGGCCAGCTCACCCCTCCACTTT
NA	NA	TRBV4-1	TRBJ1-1	CASSQDGGRMNTEAFF	TGCGCCAGCAGCCAAGATGGGGGCCGAATGAACACTGAAGCTTTCTTT
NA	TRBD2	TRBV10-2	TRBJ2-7	CASSEGRTSGDEQYF	TGCGCCAGCAGTGAGGGCAGGACTAGCGGGGACGAGCAGTACTTC
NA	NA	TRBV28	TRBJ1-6	CASSLHGGGDSPLHF	TGTGCCAGCAGTTTGCACGGTGGAGGAGATTCACCCCTCCACTTT
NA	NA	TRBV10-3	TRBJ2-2	CAISDSGLSNTGELFF	TGTGCCATCAGTGACAGCGGACTGAGCAACACCGGGGAGCTGTTTTTT